The next 24 T cell receptor beta chains were all read from a single sample in a study of Ad26.COV2.S vaccination and SARS-CoV-2 variants. Indicated treatment: about 20 received Ad26.COV2.S at low or high dose, single or two shots; about 5 received placebo; per-sample allocation not given. Samples came from day 63 after the first vaccine or placebo injection. Assay: immunoSEQ multiplex PCR; the TCRdb copy retains only in-frame clones and omits some. The sample includes hundreds of thousands of clones, 70% to 90% of them seen just once. The specimen comprised peripheral blood, sampled in a trial of Ad26.COV2.S vaccine versus placebo. The source of these receptors is a person between 18 and 60 years old who received the Ad26.COV2.S COVID-19 vaccine or a placebo.

The chain employs TRBV29-1 and TRBJ1-5; D is undetermined. This CDR3 contains 13 residues. Germline V gene data show CDR1 as SQVTM and CDR2 as ANQGSEA. V lost 4 bases to trimming and J lost 3 bases, with 10 bases between them. The CDR3 DNA reads TGCAGCGTTGGGCCAGGCCTCAATCAGCCCCAGCATTTT. This sequence encodes CSVGPGLNQPQHF.

The V gene is TRBV29-1, the J gene TRBJ2-1; 11 bases align to TRBD2. Germline V gene sequence: CDR1 SQVTM, CDR2 ANQGSEA. The CDR3 contains 15 residues. V trimming: 4 bases; J trimming: 9 bases; junction bases outside the gene matches: 11. CDR3 nucleotide sequence: TGCAGCGTTGTAGGTCTAGCGGGAGGATTCGGTGAGCAGTTCTTC. This encodes CSVVGLAGGFGEQFF.

The genes are TRBV5-6 and TRBJ2-7; D is unresolved. V gave up 0 bases and J gave up 0 bases, with 4 bases separating them. This CDR3 has 13 amino acids. Germline CDR1 and CDR2: SGHDT and YYEEEE. CDR3 in DNA: TGTGCCAGCAGCTTGGTTAGCTCCTACGAGCAGTACTTC. It specifies CASSLVSSYEQYF.

The gene calls are TRBV19 and TRBJ2-3; 8 bases are a match to TRBD2. The CDR3 extends over 15 amino acids. V was clipped by 5 bases and J by 6 bases; unmatched bases: 10. In germline, CDR1 is LNHDA, CDR2 SQIVND (reference sequence). In DNA form, the CDR3 reads TGTGCCAGTAGTGCACTAGCGGCCGGAACGGATACGCAGTATTTT. This sequence encodes CASSALAAGTDTQYF.

This rearrangement joins TRBV7-8 to TRBJ1-2, with D unresolved. Germline assignment: CDR1 SGHVS and CDR2 FQNEAQ. V shed 4 bases and J shed 1 base, with 4 bases lying between them. The CDR3 runs to 12 residues. This CDR3 is CASSSLNYGYTF. DNA of the CDR3: TGTGCCAGCAGCTCACTTAACTATGGCTACACCTTC.

The gene calls are TRBV9 and TRBJ2-2; TRBD2 agrees at 14 bases. J lost 4 bases, V lost 4 bases, and 9 bases had no gene match. This CDR3 comprises 18 residues. The V gene's germline CDR1 is SGDLS and CDR2 YYNGEE. The CDR3 nucleotides read TGTGCCAGCAGCTTCGGGACTAGCGGGGGACCGGGCACCGGGGAGCTGTTTTTT. Encoded protein: CASSFGTSGGPGTGELFF. Looking up the rest from reference TRBV9 and TRBJ2-2 gives the full variable domain: DSGVTQTPKHLITATGQRVTLRCSPRSGDLSVYWYQQSLDQGLQFLIQYYNGEERAKGNILERFSAQQFPDLHSELNLSSLELGDSALYFCASSFGTSGGPGTGELFFGEGSRLTVL.

The chain joins TRBV19 to TRBJ1-5; D might be TRBD1 (6 bases). The CDR3 extends over 14 amino acids. Trimming removed 6 bases from V and 4 bases from J, with 13 bases in between. Germline values: CDR1 LNHDA, CDR2 SQIVND (reference sequence). DNA of the CDR3: TGTGCCAGTAGGGAAACAGGGCGAAATCAGCCCCAGCATTTT. It codes for CASRETGRNQPQHF.

V gene TRBV6-1 combines with J gene TRBJ2-2; unclear D gene. Germline V gives CDR1 MNHNS, CDR2 SASEGT. V lost 3 bases, J lost 3 bases, and 11 bases lay in between. The CDR3 loop spans 15 amino acids. The DNA of the CDR3 is TGTGCCAGCAGTGATGCAGGCCGACACACCGGGGAGCTGTTTTTT. Translated, it gives CASSDAGRHTGELFF.

This clone was seen a single time. The rearrangement uses TRBV21-1 and TRBJ1-2; whether TRBD1, the table's D call, matches the DNA was not checked. TRBV21-1 is listed as a pseudogene. The CDR3 consists of 16 residues. The CDR3 bases are TGTGCCAGCAGCAAGGGATTTAGACAGGGGGCGCATGGCTACACCTTC. Protein: CASSKGFRQGAHGYTF.

For this clone: Other nucleotide sequences in the sample specify the same CDR3. The chain recombines TRBV14 with TRBJ2-1; D ambiguous. The germline V and J ends were trimmed by 1 base and 1 base, with 5 bases remaining between them. Germline CDR1 reads SGHDN; CDR2 reads FVKESK. The CDR3 consists of 14 residues. The CDR3 coding sequence is TGTGCCAGCAGCCAAGGGCAGTCCTACAATGAGCAGTTCTTC. Its translation: CASSQGQSYNEQFF.

The count of this clone is one. This chain uses TRBV27 with TRBJ2-7; tentatively, D is TRBD1 or TRBD2 (5 bases each). V was trimmed by 5 bases and J by 3 bases, leaving 14 bases between them. Germline CDR1 MNHEY, CDR2 SMNVEV (reference sequence). This CDR3 is built from 14 residues. The chain's CDR3 is CASSRRDGLYEQYF. As DNA, the CDR3 is TGTGCCAGCAGTAGACGGGACGGACTCTACGAGCAGTACTTC.

The chain has TRBV3-1 (or the pseudogene TRBV3-2) and TRBJ2-1; possible D gene TRBD2, 6 bases. The CDR3 has 12 residues. The V and J ends lost 4 bases and 10 bases respectively, with 11 bases between them. Germline V gene lookup returns CDR1 LGHDT and CDR2 YNNKEL (reference sequence). CDR3 coding DNA: TGTGCCAGCAGCCTCTCTAGCGACGAGCAGTTCTTC. Protein product: CASSLSSDEQFF.

This clone was counted a few times. The chain carries TRBV27 and TRBJ1-5, with TRBD1 matching over 9 bases. V lost 5 bases and J lost 0; bases outside the gene matches: 11. This CDR3 is 18 amino acids long. The germline V gene has CDR1 MNHEY and CDR2 SMNVEV (reference sequence). The CDR3 DNA follows: TGTGCCAGCAGTCGCAACAGGGGGCAGGATAGTAGCAATCAGCCCCAGCATTTT. Translated: CASSRNRGQDSSNQPQHF.

The chain carries TRBV19 and TRBJ1-1; 9 nucleotides match TRBD1. The CDR3 has 14 amino acids. With 5 bases clipped from V and 5 bases from J, the junction kept 6 bases outside the gene matches. Germline V gene sequence: CDR1 LNHDA, CDR2 SQIVND (reference sequence). The CDR3 DNA is TGTGCCAGTAGTTCGACAGGGGGACGGACTGAAGCTTTCTTT. Encoded protein: CASSSTGGRTEAFF.

The V and J genes are TRBV4-3 and TRBJ1-2; TRBD1 agrees at 10 bases. Germline CDR1 and CDR2: LGHNA and YSLEER. There are 14 residues in the CDR3. Trimming removed 1 base from V and 8 bases from J; junction bases left unmatched: 4. CDR3 sequence reads: CASSQGGTGAGYTF. The CDR3 coding sequence is TGCGCCAGCAGCCAAGGAGGGACAGGGGCAGGCTACACCTTC.

The chain has TRBV5-6 and TRBJ2-3; 7 bases are a match to TRBD2. Germline values: CDR1 SGHDT, CDR2 YYEEEE. The CDR3 is 14 residues long. J lost 7 bases, V lost 4 bases, and 9 bases had no gene match. The CDR3 DNA follows: TGTGCCAGCAGCCGAGCGGGATCCGGGCATACGCAGTATTTT. Its translation: CASSRAGSGHTQYF.

This chain connects TRBV6-5 to TRBJ1-2, with 8 bases identical to TRBD1. The CDR3 totals 14 residues. The germline CDR1 and CDR2 sequences are MNHEY and SVGAGI. Trimming removed 6 bases from V and 2 bases from J; junction bases left unmatched: 5. Here the CDR3 DNA reads TGTGCCAGCAGCCGGGGACAGGAGAACTATGGCTACACCTTC. It specifies CASSRGQENYGYTF.

The V call is TRBV20-1, the J call TRBJ2-7; 9 bases agree with TRBD1. CDR3 length equals 15 residues. The germline V gene has CDR1 DFQATT and CDR2 SNEGSKA (reference sequence). With 3 bases clipped from V and 2 bases from J, the junction kept 8 bases outside the gene matches. CDR3 DNA: TGCAGTGCTAGTCTAAGGGGACAGGGCCCCTACGAGCAGTACTTC. It translates to CSASLRGQGPYEQYF.

V and J are TRBV25-1 and TRBJ1-4; a possible D gene is TRBD1 (6 bases). Trimming took 2 bases from V and 4 from J, leaving 8 bases between them. Germline lookup yields CDR1 MGHDK and CDR2 SYGVNS. The CDR3 is made up of 14 amino acids. CDR3 DNA sequence: TGTGCCAGCAGTGAAACAGGGTTTAATGAAAAACTGTTTTTT. It is translated as CASSETGFNEKLFF.

The rearrangement uses TRBV7-2 and TRBJ1-2; TRBD1 aligns across 9 bases. V shed 5 bases, J shed 10 bases, and the junction held 8 bases outside the gene matches. Germline CDR1 and CDR2: SGHTA and FQGNSA. The CDR3 has 13 amino acids. CDR3 region: CASSPRDRAAYTF. DNA of the CDR3: TGTGCCAGCAGCCCCCGGGACAGGGCCGCCTACACCTTC.

This clone is a singleton in its sample. The sample contains more than one DNA sequence encoding this CDR3. The chain couples TRBV5-1 to TRBJ2-7; 7 nucleotides line up with TRBD1. V shed 3 bases, J shed 4 bases, and the junction held 4 bases outside the gene matches. The CDR3 consists of 13 residues. Looked up from germline, CDR1 is SGHRS and CDR2 is YFSETQ. The CDR3 loop is CASSSGQVYEQYF. The DNA for the CDR3 is TGCGCCAGCAGCTCTGGACAGGTATACGAGCAGTACTTC.

The chain uses TRBV27 and TRBJ2-1; 14 bases align to TRBD2. The V segment lost 5 bases and the J segment 4 bases; nucleotides outside the gene matches: 10. From germline, CDR1 is MNHEY and CDR2 SMNVEV (reference sequence). This CDR3 comprises 18 residues. CDR3 nucleotides: TGTGCCAGCAGTCCCAACCTGACTAGCGGGAGGGCTTACAATGAGCAGTTCTTC. Residues: CASSPNLTSGRAYNEQFF.

Notes on this clone: Other DNA sequences within the sample encode an identical CDR3. The CDR3 DNA follows: TGCGCCAGCAGTGAGTCCGGGAGCTCCTACAATGAGCAGTTCTTC. Translating gives CASSESGSSYNEQFF. V usage is TRBV10-1 and J usage is TRBJ2-1; the D gene is possibly TRBD2 (6 bases). This CDR3 spans 15 amino acids. Germline lookup yields CDR1 WNHNN and CDR2 SYGVQD (reference sequence). Trimming shortened V by 0 bases and J by 0 bases, and 6 bases separated the two germline ends.

This clone was recorded once. The V call is TRBV6-1, the J call TRBJ1-2; D gene ambiguous. This CDR3 is 14 amino acids long. Germline loops: CDR1 MNHNS, CDR2 SASEGT. V shed 0 bases and J shed 7 bases, with 12 bases lying between them. CDR3 bases: TGTGCCAGCAGTGAAGCCGGGTCGGAGGGTGGCTACACCTTC. This sequence encodes CASSEAGSEGGYTF.